This T cell receptor beta chain was profiled in a study of cytomegalovirus exposure and HLA in healthy donors. Use of 60 Vbeta and 13 Jbeta primers characterized the PCR. Repertoires were generated with immunoSEQ multiplex PCR, while TCRdb's copy carries only in-frame clones and drops some. The table has approximately 110,000 clones, 70% to 80% seen once; the top ten hold 5% to 5.5%. The TCR was taken from a woman aged 25-40 years in good health and CMV-seropositive. The sequencing sample was made of PBMCs.

CDR3 DNA: TGTGCCAGCAGTGAATATCTAGGACTAGCGGCCCCAACCGGTGCGTACGAGCAGTACTTC. Translating gives CASSEYLGLAAPTGAYEQYF. This sequence joins TRBV6-1 and TRBJ2-7, with TRBD2 matching 10 bases. Germline CDR1 MNHNS, CDR2 SASEGT. This CDR3 has 20 amino acids. The junction had 20 bases not matched to a gene; V was cut back by 2 bases and J by 4 bases.